This is a list of T cell receptor beta chains from one sample in a study of blood T cells in healthy people across ages. TCRdb called the 5' RACE reads again in MiXCR, with one record for every CDR3 protein. The repertoire holds 1.5 million or so distinct CDR3 sequences, with under 55% as singletons. The sequenced sample consisted of blood. These receptors originate from a young woman in good health. The CDR3 runs from the conserved cysteine through the conserved F or W. The D gene is left open where the match is weak. Some rows have no size entry. The others give once, few or many, or a class for an expanded clone.

>TRBJ2-3|NA|TRBV2|few
TGTGCCAGCAGGGACAGGGTGAAAGCGGGGGGCACAGATACGCAGTATTTT
CASRDRVKAGGTDTQYF
>TRBJ2-3|NA|TRBV4-3|NA
TGCGCCAGCAGCCAAGAGGGGGCCCACACAGATACGCAGTATTTT
CASSQEGAHTDTQYF
>TRBJ2-1|TRBD2|TRBV12-3/TRBV12-4|NA
TGTGCCAGCAGTTCCGGGACTAGCGGGGGTTACTCCTACAATGAGCAGTTCTTC
CASSSGTSGGYSYNEQFF
>TRBJ2-1|TRBD2|TRBV5-1|NA
TGCGCCAGCAGCTTGGCCGAGAGCGGGGAGACCTACAATGAGCAGTTCTTC
CASSLAESGETYNEQFF
>TRBJ1-5|TRBD1|TRBV15|few
TGTGCCACCAGCAGAGTGCAACAGGGGAATCAGCCCCAGCATTTT
CATSRVQQGNQPQHF
>TRBJ2-4|NA|TRBV6-1|NA
TGTGCCAGCAGTGAACGGCCCAAAAACATTCAGTACTTC
CASSERPKNIQYF
>TRBJ2-7|TRBD2|TRBV9|NA
TGTGCCAGCAGCGATTACGGAAGCGGGAGTTCCCACGAGCAGTACTTC
CASSDYGSGSSHEQYF
>TRBJ2-7|NA|TRBV27|few
TGTGCCAGCAGTTTCGCCAGGGAACCTGTCGGCGAGCAGTACTTC
CASSFAREPVGEQYF
>TRBJ2-7|NA|TRBV12-5|NA
TGTGCTAGTGCCAACTTTAACAGCTACGAGCAGTACTTC
CASANFNSYEQYF
>TRBJ2-1|NA|TRBV7-6|NA
TGTGCCAGCAGCGTAGGGGGGCCGAGCGATGAGCAGTTCTTC
CASSVGGPSDEQFF
>TRBJ2-2|NA|TRBV30|NA
TGTGCCTGGGGACCGTTTAACACCGGGGAGCTGTTTTTT
CAWGPFNTGELFF
>TRBJ2-7|NA|TRBV25-1|NA
TGTGCCAGCAGAAGCGGTTACCGGAGCGAGCAGTACTTC
CASRSGYRSEQYF
>TRBJ1-2|NA|TRBV5-4|many
TGTGCCAGCAGCTCAGACTATGGCTACACCTTC
CASSSDYGYTF
>TRBJ2-1|NA|TRBV10-3|NA
TGTACCGTCGCCGCAGGGCTAAACAATGAGCAGTTCTTC
CTVAAGLNNEQFF
>TRBJ1-1|NA|TRBV30|NA
TGTGCCTGGGGTTACGGGCCCGAAGCTTTCTTT
CAWGYGPEAFF
>TRBJ2-6|NA|TRBV9|few
TGTGCCAGCACCCGGGGTTCTGGGGCCAACGTCCTGACTTTC
CASTRGSGANVLTF
>TRBJ1-6|NA|TRBV10-3|NA
TGTGCCATCAGTGAGGAGACTCGAGTACGGTCACCCCTCCACTTT
CAISEETRVRSPLHF
>TRBJ1-2|TRBD1|TRBV20-1|few
TGCAGTGCTCGAGCGGGACAGGGGATAAACTATGGCTACACCTTC
CSARAGQGINYGYTF
>TRBJ2-7|TRBD1|TRBV5-8|once
TGTGCCAGCAGCTGGGGACAGTCCAATGAGCAGTACTTC
CASSWGQSNEQYF
>TRBJ1-3|NA|TRBV7-2|NA
TGTGCCAGCAGCTTAGGACCCCGCTCTGGAAACACCATATATTTT
CASSLGPRSGNTIYF
>TRBJ1-1|TRBD1|TRBV4-1|NA
TGCGCCAGCAGCCCAGAGGGACAGGCAACTGAAGCTTTCTTT
CASSPEGQATEAFF
>TRBJ2-7|TRBD2|TRBV5-1|NA
TGCGCCAGCAGCTTGTCCGGGACTAGCGGGGGTGATGAGCAGTACTTC
CASSLSGTSGGDEQYF
>TRBJ2-7|TRBD1|TRBV12-3/TRBV12-4|NA
TGTGCCAGCAGCCTCAGGACAGGTATAAACGAGCAGTACTTC
CASSLRTGINEQYF
>TRBJ2-7|TRBD2|TRBV20-1|NA
TGCAGTGCTAGAGATCTTGGGCTAGCGGGGCTCTACGAGCAGTACTTC
CSARDLGLAGLYEQYF
>TRBJ2-3|NA|TRBV6-4|few
TGTGCCAGCAGTGACGGGGGGCACACAGATACGCAGTATTTT
CASSDGGHTDTQYF
>TRBJ2-7|TRBD1|TRBV27|few
TGTGCCAGCAGTACCTTAGCCGGGGACAGAACCTACGAGCAGTACTTC
CASSTLAGDRTYEQYF
>TRBJ1-2|NA|TRBV30|NA
TGTGCCTGGAGTTGGCGTCAGGGCTACACCTTC
CAWSWRQGYTF
>TRBJ2-3|NA|TRBV20-1|NA
TGCAGTGCTAGGACTGGAGAGTACACAGATACGCAGTATTTT
CSARTGEYTDTQYF